This T cell receptor (beta chain) comes out of a study of cytomegalovirus exposure and HLA in healthy donors. The study, taken as a whole, reports: According to the study, roughly 160 TCR beta chains were cytomegalovirus-associated. Most TCR sequences were uncommon, yet certain public TCRs appeared in many donors.

From the roughly 110-subject validation cohort, which was separate from the approximately 670-subject first cohort, the donors were drawn. Germline loops: CDR1 LGHNA, CDR2 YNFKEQ. Between the trimmed V and J ends, which lost 2 bases and 0 bases, there was a span of 12 bases. The CDR3 sequence is 16 residues long. Of note for this clone: Its antigen is currently unknown.

Profiled with immunoSEQ multiplex PCR; TCRdb holds only in-frame clones, not every one. The repertoire holds roughly 300,000 clones, about nine tenths seen once, with about 1.2% in the top ten. The chain uses TRBV4-2 and TRBJ2-3, with D perhaps TRBD1 (5 bases). This receptor was obtained from a woman between 25 and 40 years old in good health and CMV-seropositive. Input material: PBMCs. DNA for the CDR3: TGTGCCAGCAGCCAACTGACAGCTTCTAGCACAGATACGCAGTATTTT. This encodes CASSQLTASSTDTQYF.